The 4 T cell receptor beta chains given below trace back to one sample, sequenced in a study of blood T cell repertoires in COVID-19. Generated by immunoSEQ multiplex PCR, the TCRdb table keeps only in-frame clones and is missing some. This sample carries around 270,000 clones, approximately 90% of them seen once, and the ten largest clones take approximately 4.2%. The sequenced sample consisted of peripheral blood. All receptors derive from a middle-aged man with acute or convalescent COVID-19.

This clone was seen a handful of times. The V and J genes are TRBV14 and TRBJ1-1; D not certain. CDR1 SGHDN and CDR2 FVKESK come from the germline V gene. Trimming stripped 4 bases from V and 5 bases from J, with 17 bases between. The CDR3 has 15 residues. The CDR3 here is CASSPFRGRGTEAFF. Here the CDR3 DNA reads TGTGCCAGCAGCCCCTTTAGAGGGCGAGGAACTGAAGCTTTCTTT. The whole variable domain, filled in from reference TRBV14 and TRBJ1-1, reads EAGVTQFPSHSVIEKGQTVTLRCDPISGHDNLYWYRRVMGKEIKFLLHFVKESKQDESGMPNNRFLAERTGGTYSTLKVQPAELEDSGVYFCASSPFRGRGTEAFFGQGTRLTVV.

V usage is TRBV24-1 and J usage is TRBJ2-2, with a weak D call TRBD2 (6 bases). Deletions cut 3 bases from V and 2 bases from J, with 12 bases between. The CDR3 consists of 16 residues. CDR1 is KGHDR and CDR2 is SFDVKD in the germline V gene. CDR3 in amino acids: CATSDVPSANTGELFF. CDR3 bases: TGTGCCACCAGTGATGTGCCTAGCGCCAACACCGGGGAGCTGTTTTTT.

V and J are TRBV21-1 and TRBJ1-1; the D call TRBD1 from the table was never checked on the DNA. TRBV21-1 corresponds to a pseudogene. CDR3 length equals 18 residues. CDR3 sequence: CASSSLPGQGLLNTEAFF. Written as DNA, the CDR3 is TGTGCCAGCAGCTCACTGCCGGGACAGGGCCTTTTGAACACTGAAGCTTTCTTT.

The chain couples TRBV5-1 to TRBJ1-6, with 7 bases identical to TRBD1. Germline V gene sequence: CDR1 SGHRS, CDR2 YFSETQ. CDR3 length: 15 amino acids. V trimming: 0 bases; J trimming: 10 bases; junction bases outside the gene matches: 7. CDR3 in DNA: TGCGCCAGCAGCTTGGCCAAGGGGGCCGAATCACCCCTCCACTTT. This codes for CASSLAKGAESPLHF. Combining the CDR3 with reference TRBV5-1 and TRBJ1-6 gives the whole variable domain KAGVTQTPRYLIKTRGQQVTLSCSPISGHRSVSWYQQTPGQGLQFLFEYFSETQRNKGNFPGRFSGRQFSNSRSEMNVSTLELGDSALYLCASSLAKGAESPLHFGNGTRLTVT.